The next 21 T cell receptor beta chains were all read from a single sample in a study of cytomegalovirus exposure and HLA in healthy donors (dated by TCRdb to about 2017). The library was generated by the immunoSEQ multiplex PCR assay. The multiplex PCR relied on a mix of 60 forward primers for TCR Vbeta segments and 13 reverse primers for TCR Jbeta segments. TCRdb took this table from immuneACCESS and kept in-frame rearrangements with V and J called. Such tables lack part of the clones; where checked against another copy, unresolved V genes explain under half of the gap, and the rest is unexplained. The sample's table lists a count of about 210,000 clones. The ten biggest clones cover more than 0.75% of the sample. The source material was PBMCs. These receptors were collected from a woman in her 30s in good health and CMV-seropositive.

J is TRBJ2-5 and V is TRBV1; the listed D gene, TRBD1, was not tested against the DNA. TRBV1 counts as a pseudogene. The CDR3 covers 16 residues. CDR3 region: CTSSQGQYVPSETQYF. In DNA form, the CDR3 reads TGCACCAGCAGCCAAGGACAGTACGTCCCGTCAGAGACCCAGTACTTC.

The V gene is TRBV20-1, the J gene TRBJ1-5; no clear D gene. The CDR3 runs to 9 residues. From germline, CDR1 is DFQATT and CDR2 SNEGSKA (reference sequence). For the CDR3, the DNA is TGCTCCGCGGGACAGCCCCAGCATTTT. It is translated as CSAGQPQHF.

This rearrangement joins TRBV18 to TRBJ2-5; 10 bases agree with TRBD2. The CDR3 is 17 amino acids. V was pared by 0 bases and J by 5 bases, with 9 bases of the junction left unmatched. Germline values: CDR1 KGHSH, CDR2 LQKENI. CDR3: CASSPPSGRASIETQYF. Written as DNA, the CDR3 is TGTGCCAGCTCACCACCGAGCGGGAGGGCCTCCATCGAGACCCAGTACTTC.

This chain connects TRBV21-1 to TRBJ1-4; TRBD1 is the table's D call and was not checked against the DNA. TRBV21-1 has pseudogene status. This CDR3 has 18 residues. Here the CDR3 reads CASSKPHCLQGAGEKLFF. The CDR3 region has the DNA TGTGCCAGCAGCAAACCGCACTGCTTACAGGGGGCAGGGGAAAAACTGTTTTTT.

J is TRBJ2-3 and V is TRBV5-6, with 11 bases lining up with TRBD2. Trimming cost V 3 bases and J 5 bases; bases outside gene matches: 8. The length of the CDR3 is 16 residues. CDR1 is SGHDT, CDR2 YYEEEE, per germline. The CDR3 nucleotides are TGTGCCAGCAGCTCGCGTAGCGGGAGGGCCGGAGATACGCAGTATTTT. Encoded protein: CASSSRSGRAGDTQYF. The variable domain in full, with the rest retrieved from reference TRBV5-6 and TRBJ2-3, is DAGVTQSPTHLIKTRGQQVTLRCSPKSGHDTVSWYQQALGQGPQFIFQYYEEEERQRGNFPDRFSGHQFPNYSSELNVNALLLGDSALYLCASSSRSGRAGDTQYFGPGTRLTVL.

The chain has TRBV6-5 and TRBJ1-1; D gene unclear. V gave up 4 bases and J gave up 1 base, with 13 bases separating them. CDR1 MNHEY and CDR2 SVGAGI come from the germline V gene. This CDR3 contains 15 residues. For the CDR3, the DNA is TGTGCCAGCAGTTCCGTAACTCGTAGGAACACTGAAGCTTTCTTT. This sequence encodes CASSSVTRRNTEAFF.

This chain joins TRBV28 and TRBJ1-3; no firm D call. CDR1 and CDR2 (germline): MDHEN, SYDVKM. Trimming shortened V by 5 bases and J by 4 bases, and 9 bases separated the two germline ends. The CDR3 has 13 amino acids. CDR3 loop: CASSTDGGNTIYF. DNA of the CDR3: TGTGCCAGCAGTACCGACGGGGGAAACACCATATATTTT.

The chain couples TRBV6-5 to TRBJ2-5; TRBD1 agrees at 8 bases. The germline V gene has CDR1 MNHEY and CDR2 SVGAGI. J lost 4 bases, V lost 4 bases, and 5 bases had no gene match. The CDR3 length is 14 residues. The CDR3 DNA follows: TGTGCCAGCAGTTTATACAGGGGGAGAGAGACCCAGTACTTC. Encoded protein: CASSLYRGRETQYF.

The chain links TRBV30 to TRBJ2-7; 8 bases are a match to TRBD2. CDR1 and CDR2 from the germline V gene are GTSNPN and SVGIG (reference sequence). This CDR3 is built from 15 residues. J gave up 0 bases and V 1 base, and 5 bases lay outside the gene matches. The CDR3 DNA sequence: TGTGCCTGGAGTGCCGCGGGAGGCAACTCCTACGAGCAGTACTTC. This translates into CAWSAAGGNSYEQYF.

The rearrangement links TRBV18 to TRBJ1-2, with D possibly TRBD1 on 5 matching bases. The CDR3 runs to 14 residues. V gave up 1 base and J gave up 4 bases, with 10 bases separating them. Germline assignment: CDR1 KGHSH and CDR2 LQKENI. The DNA of the CDR3 is TGTGCCAGCTCACCACAGACAGTGCTCTATGGCTACACCTTC. It encodes CASSPQTVLYGYTF.

The V gene is TRBV4-1, the J gene TRBJ1-1, with a possible D match to TRBD1 (5 bases). Germline V gives CDR1 MGHRA, CDR2 YSYEKL. This CDR3 is 16 amino acids long. Trimming pared 2 bases from V and 1 base from J, leaving 14 bases between. CDR3 residues: CASSQYFSTGNTEAFF. For the CDR3, the DNA is TGCGCCAGCAGCCAATACTTCTCAACAGGGAACACTGAAGCTTTCTTT.

This chain joins TRBV19 and TRBJ1-5; 8 bases fit TRBD1. V shed 8 bases, J shed 7 bases, and the junction held 10 bases outside the gene matches. CDR1 is LNHDA, CDR2 SQIVND, per germline (reference sequence). The CDR3 contains 14 residues. The CDR3 region is CASHSQGARQPQHF. CDR3 DNA: TGTGCCAGTCATTCTCAGGGGGCGCGGCAGCCCCAGCATTTT.

The V and J genes are TRBV18 and TRBJ1-5; D is ambiguous. The CDR3 totals 15 residues. Germline V CDR1 and CDR2: KGHSH, LQKENI. The V gene lost 3 bases and the J gene lost 0 bases, with 9 bases spanning the gap. CDR3 nucleotide sequence: TGTGCCAGCTCACCGCGAGGAAATAGCAATCAGCCCCAGCATTTT. It translates to CASSPRGNSNQPQHF.

The chain joins TRBV5-1 to TRBJ2-5; TRBD1 matches at 7 bases. The CDR3 spans 14 residues. Germline V gene sequence: CDR1 SGHRS, CDR2 YFSETQ. Trimming removed 4 bases from V and 2 bases from J; junction bases left unmatched: 5. The CDR3 reads CASSPRQGQETQYF. The CDR3 nucleotides are TGCGCCAGCAGCCCGAGACAGGGACAAGAGACCCAGTACTTC.

V is TRBV30 and J is TRBJ2-7; 11 nucleotides agree with TRBD2. The ends lost 2 bases at V and 3 bases at J; junction bases unmatched: 6. The CDR3 runs 15 residues. Germline values: CDR1 GTSNPN, CDR2 SVGIG (reference sequence). The chain's CDR3 is CAWSPGLAVLYEQYF. The CDR3 bases are TGTGCCTGGAGTCCGGGACTAGCGGTCCTCTACGAGCAGTACTTC. The full variable domain, completed using reference TRBV30 and TRBJ2-7, is SQTIHQWPATLVQPVGSPLSLECTVEGTSNPNLYWYRQAAGRGLQLLFYSVGIGQISSEVPQNLSASRPQDRQFILSSKKLLLSDSGFYLCAWSPGLAVLYEQYFGPGTRLTVT.

The V call is TRBV2, the J call TRBJ2-3, with 7 bases lining up with TRBD2. The CDR3 length is 14 residues. The germline V gene encodes CDR1 SNHLY and CDR2 FYNNEI. With 4 bases clipped from V and 4 bases from J, the junction kept 5 bases outside the gene matches. Here the CDR3 reads CASSARGGADTQYF. CDR3 bases: TGTGCCAGCAGTGCAAGGGGAGGGGCAGATACGCAGTATTTT.

This chain connects TRBV15 to TRBJ2-1, with D possibly TRBD1 on 7 matching bases. Germline lookup yields CDR1 LNHNV and CDR2 YYDKDF (reference sequence). Trimming took off 5 bases at V and 9 bases at J, with 20 bases between the two ends. CDR3 length: 15 residues. The CDR3 DNA sequence: TGTGCCACCAGCGCCCGGGCCCAGGGGGGTGTTGAGCAGTTCTTC. Its protein product is CATSARAQGGVEQFF.

The gene calls are TRBV9 and TRBJ2-2; possibly TRBD2 for D (5 bases). Germline CDR1 and CDR2: SGDLS and YYNGEE. The CDR3 is 16 residues long. Trimming left V 4 bases short and J 0 bases short, with 13 bases between. CDR3 sequence reads: CASSPRFSANTGELFF. CDR3 DNA: TGTGCCAGCAGCCCACGTTTTAGCGCGAACACCGGGGAGCTGTTTTTT.

This chain connects TRBV2 to TRBJ1-2, with D maybe TRBD1 (5 bases). The CDR3 contains 11 residues. Germline CDR1 and CDR2: SNHLY and FYNNEI. V lost 5 bases and J 8 bases, leaving 9 bases between the germline ends. The CDR3 bases are TGTGCCAGCAGTCCCCGGACAGGCTACACCTTC. This sequence encodes CASSPRTGYTF.

CDR3 residues: CASSLDPIAGDGYTF. CDR3 sequence (DNA): TGTGCCAGCAGCTTAGACCCTATAGCAGGGGATGGCTACACCTTC. V usage is TRBV7-8 and J usage is TRBJ1-2, with D perhaps TRBD1 (6 bases). This CDR3 comprises 15 residues. V dropped 1 base and J dropped 6 bases, with 15 bases sitting between them. Germline V lookup: CDR1 SGHVS, CDR2 FQNEAQ.

The chain is built from TRBV6-5 and TRBJ1-3, with 10 bases lining up with TRBD1. The CDR3 is made up of 15 amino acids. Germline assignment: CDR1 MNHEY and CDR2 SVGAGI. V lost 6 bases and J lost 1; bases outside the gene matches: 3. CDR3 sequence reads: CASSRDRGSGNTIYF. In DNA, the CDR3 is TGTGCCAGCAGCCGGGACAGGGGATCTGGAAACACCATATATTTT.